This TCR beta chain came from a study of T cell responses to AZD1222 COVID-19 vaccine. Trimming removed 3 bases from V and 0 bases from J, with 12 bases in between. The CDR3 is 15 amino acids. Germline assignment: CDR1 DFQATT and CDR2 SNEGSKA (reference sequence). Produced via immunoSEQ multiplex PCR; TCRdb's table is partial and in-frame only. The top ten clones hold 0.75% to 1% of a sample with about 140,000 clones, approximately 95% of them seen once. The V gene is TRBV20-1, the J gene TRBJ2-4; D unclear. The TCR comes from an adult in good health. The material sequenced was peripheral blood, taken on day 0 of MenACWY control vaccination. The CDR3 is CSASSHPGAKNIQYF. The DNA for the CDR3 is TGCAGTGCTAGTAGCCACCCCGGAGCCAAAAACATTCAGTACTTC.